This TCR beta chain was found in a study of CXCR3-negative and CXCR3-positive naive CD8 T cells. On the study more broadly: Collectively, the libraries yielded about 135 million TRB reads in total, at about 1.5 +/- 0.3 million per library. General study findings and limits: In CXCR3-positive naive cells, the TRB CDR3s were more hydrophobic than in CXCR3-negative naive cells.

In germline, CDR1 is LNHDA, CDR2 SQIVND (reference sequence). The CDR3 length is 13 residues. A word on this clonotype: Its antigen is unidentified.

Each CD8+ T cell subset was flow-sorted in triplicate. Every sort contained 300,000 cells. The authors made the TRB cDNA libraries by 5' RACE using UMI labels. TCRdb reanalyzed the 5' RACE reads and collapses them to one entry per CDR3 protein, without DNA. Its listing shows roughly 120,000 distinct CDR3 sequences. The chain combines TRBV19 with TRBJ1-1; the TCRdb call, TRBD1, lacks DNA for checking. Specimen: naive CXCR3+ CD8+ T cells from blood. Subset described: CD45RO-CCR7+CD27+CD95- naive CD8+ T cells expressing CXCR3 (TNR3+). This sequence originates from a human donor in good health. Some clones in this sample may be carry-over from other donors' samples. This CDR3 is CASRGGVGTEAFF.